A single sample gave rise to the 14 T cell receptor beta chains below, sequenced in a study of T cells expressing NK-cell markers. Using the 5' RACE reads, TCRdb records one entry per CDR3 protein without DNA. The table counts roughly 110,000 distinct CDR3 sequences; around a sixth lies in the top ten. The material sequenced was blood T cells: a sorted CD56 or NKG2C T cell subset, CD4+ or CD8+ T cells, or bulk PBMC T cells (not recorded which). The source is a woman between 18 and 69 years old in good health.

This rearrangement joins TRBV4-3 to TRBJ1-1; the TCRdb call, TRBD1, lacks DNA for checking. CDR3 length: 17 residues. Per the germline V gene, CDR1 is LGHNA and CDR2 is YSLEER. The CDR3 sequence: CASSQDRAGGVDAEAFF.

The V call is TRBV19, the J call TRBJ2-1; TCRdb returns TRBD1, unconfirmable since there is no DNA. Looked up from germline, CDR1 is LNHDA and CDR2 is SQIVND (reference sequence). The CDR3 runs to 12 residues. CDR3 sequence reads: CASSIALDEQFF.

The J gene is TRBJ2-4, the V gene TRBV9; the D call of TRBD2 rests on TCRdb alone, since no DNA is present to check it. Germline values: CDR1 SGDLS, CDR2 YYNGEE. This CDR3 has 19 residues. The CDR3 is CASSAPGASGPEAKNIQYF.

The chain combines TRBV4-1 with TRBJ2-3; TCRdb proposes TRBD2, but this gene call is untestable without DNA. This CDR3 is built from 13 residues. Germline-derived CDR1 and CDR2 are MGHRA and YSYEKL. The CDR3 sequence is CASSSISGHTQYF.

This chain links TRBV12-3 or TRBV12-4 with TRBJ2-1; the TCRdb D gene call, TRBD2, has no DNA to confirm it. This CDR3 contains 15 residues. The CDR3 loop is CASNNGLGDYNEQFF.

The V and J genes are TRBV28 and TRBJ2-2; TCRdb lists TRBD2, though no DNA is available to test this call. Germline values: CDR1 MDHEN, CDR2 SYDVKM. CDR3 length: 17 amino acids. This CDR3 reads CASRPRGGRINTGELFF.

This chain uses TRBV6-2 or TRBV6-3 with TRBJ2-5; absent DNA, TCRdb's TRBD1 call cannot be checked. This CDR3 has 15 amino acids. Germline loops: CDR1 MNHEY, CDR2 SVGEGT. This CDR3 is CASSPQRLGAETQYF.

The chain couples TRBV6-1 to TRBJ2-3; TCRdb indicates TRBD1, and absent DNA this call remains unverified. The CDR3 is 15 amino acids. Germline CDR1 is MNHNS and CDR2 is SASEGT. CDR3 sequence: CASSESGGAPDTQYF.

CDR3 in amino acids: CASSLPGLTEAFF. This sequence joins TRBV12-3 or TRBV12-4 and TRBJ1-1. There are 13 residues in the CDR3.

The chain couples TRBV5-6 to TRBJ1-5; with no DNA, the TCRdb D assignment of TRBD1 cannot be verified. The CDR3 contains 12 residues. Germline CDR1 is SGHDT and CDR2 is YYEEEE. The CDR3 region is CASRRGDRPQHF.

The gene calls are TRBV27 and TRBJ2-5; the TRBD1 assignment by TCRdb is unverifiable without DNA. Germline loops: CDR1 MNHEY, CDR2 SMNVEV (reference sequence). The CDR3 is made up of 17 amino acids. CDR3 in amino acids: CASSSDGDRGLQETQYF.

V and J are TRBV12-3 or TRBV12-4 and TRBJ2-3; TCRdb returns TRBD1, unconfirmable since there is no DNA. This CDR3 region has 14 residues. The CDR3 sequence: CASSPRQGGDTQYF.

V usage is TRBV7-2 and J usage is TRBJ2-3; TCRdb indicates TRBD2, and absent DNA this call remains unverified. Germline V lookup: CDR1 SGHTA, CDR2 FQGNSA. The CDR3 runs to 16 residues. The CDR3 sequence is CASRIGTSVSTDTQYF.

The chain recombines TRBV25-1 with TRBJ2-7; checking the TCRdb D call of TRBD1 is not possible without DNA. Looked up from germline, CDR1 is MGHDK and CDR2 is SYGVNS. The CDR3 has 15 residues. The CDR3 reads CASSDPPSGASEQYF.